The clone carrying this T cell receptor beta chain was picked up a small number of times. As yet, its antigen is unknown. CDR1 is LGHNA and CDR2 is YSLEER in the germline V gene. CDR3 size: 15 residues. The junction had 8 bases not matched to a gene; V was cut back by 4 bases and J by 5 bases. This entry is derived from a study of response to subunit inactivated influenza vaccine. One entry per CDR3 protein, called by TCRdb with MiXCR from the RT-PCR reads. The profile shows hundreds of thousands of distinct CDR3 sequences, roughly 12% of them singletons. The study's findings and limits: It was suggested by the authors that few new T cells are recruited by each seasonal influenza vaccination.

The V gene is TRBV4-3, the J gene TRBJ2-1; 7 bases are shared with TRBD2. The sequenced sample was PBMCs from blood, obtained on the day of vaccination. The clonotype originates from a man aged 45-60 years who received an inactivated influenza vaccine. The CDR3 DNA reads TGCGCCAGCAGCCCCCGACTAGCCCCGAACAATGAGCAGTTCTTC. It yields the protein CASSPRLAPNNEQFF.